A selection of T cell receptor beta chains follows, all from one sample in a study of blood T cell repertoires in COVID-19. Profiling relied on immunoSEQ multiplex PCR, and the TCRdb table lists in-frame clones only, not all of them. Of approximately 170,000 clones in the sample, approximately 81% were seen once. Sequencing was done on a sample of peripheral blood. Receptor source: a woman older than 75 with active or convalescent COVID-19. The CDR3 runs from the conserved cysteine through the conserved F or W. The order of the fields is D gene, J gene, CDR3 length, clone size, V gene, CDR3 protein, CDR3 DNA. D genes are given only for firm matches. Clone size is given for some rows only: seen once, a few or many times, or a class if the clone is expanded.

>NA|TRBJ2-1|14|NA|TRBV5-1
CASSLGVNWNEQFF
TGCGCCAGCAGCTTGGGTGTGAACTGGAATGAGCAGTTCTTC
>TRBD1|TRBJ2-7|15|NA|TRBV14
CASSRWTGFANEQYF
TGTGCCAGCAGCCGGTGGACAGGGTTCGCCAACGAGCAGTACTTC
>TRBD2|TRBJ2-1|17|NA|TRBV5-6
CASSLVASGRRNNEQFF
TGTGCCAGCAGCTTGGTGGCTAGCGGGAGGAGGAACAATGAGCAGTTCTTC
>TRBD2|TRBJ2-2|15|few|TRBV2
CASSEALAANGELFF
TGTGCCAGCAGTGAAGCCCTAGCGGCAAACGGGGAGCTGTTTTTT
>TRBD1|TRBJ1-3|14|once|TRBV5-6
CASRDRSSGNTIYF
TGTGCCAGCAGGGACAGGAGCTCTGGAAACACCATATATTTT
>TRBD2|TRBJ2-5|15|NA|TRBV11-2
CASSSNSGQQETQYF
TGTGCCAGCAGCTCAAATAGCGGGCAACAAGAGACCCAGTACTTC
>TRBD2|TRBJ2-3|16|NA|TRBV3-1/TRBV3-2
CASSRGTSVSTDTQYF
TGTGCCAGCAGCCGAGGGACTAGCGTCAGCACAGATACGCAGTATTTT
>TRBD2|TRBJ2-3|14|NA|TRBV6-5
CASSYPGTSGTQYF
TGTGCCAGCAGTTACCCCGGGACTAGCGGGACGCAGTATTTT
>TRBD1|TRBJ1-2|14|NA|TRBV28
CASSGGQFNYGYTF
TGTGCCAGCAGTGGGGGACAGTTTAACTATGGCTACACCTTC
>TRBD1|TRBJ1-2|13|NA|TRBV29-1
CSVATGVDYGYTF
TGCAGCGTCGCAACAGGGGTTGACTATGGCTACACCTTC
>TRBD1|TRBJ2-7|13|NA|TRBV9
CASNRDSHYEQYF
TGTGCCAGCAATAGGGACAGCCACTACGAGCAGTACTTC
>TRBD1|TRBJ2-1|15|NA|TRBV3-1/TRBV3-2
CASSRDRSSYNEQFF
TGTGCCAGCAGCCGGGACAGAAGCTCCTACAATGAGCAGTTCTTC
>NA|TRBJ2-5|13|NA|TRBV6-5
CASSYALEGTQYF
TGTGCCAGCAGTTATGCCCTAGAGGGGACCCAGTACTTC
>NA|TRBJ1-1|16|NA|TRBV3-1/TRBV3-2
CASSQEAYTTNTEAFF
TGTGCCAGCAGCCAAGAGGCCTACACTACGAACACTGAAGCTTTCTTT
>TRBD2|TRBJ2-7|15|NA|TRBV6-6
CASKRGGRPTYEQYF
TGTGCCAGCAAACGGGGCGGGAGGCCCACCTACGAGCAGTACTTC
>TRBD1|TRBJ1-5|14|NA|TRBV4-1
CASSRTGKKQPQHF
TGCGCCAGCAGTCGGACAGGGAAGAAGCAGCCCCAGCATTTT
>TRBD1|TRBJ2-7|14|NA|TRBV6-5
CASKKGQGSYEQYF
TGTGCCAGCAAAAAAGGACAGGGGTCCTACGAGCAGTACTTC
>TRBD2|TRBJ2-1|16|NA|TRBV5-4
CASRDKRELPYNEQFF
TGTGCCAGCAGGGATAAGCGGGAGCTCCCCTACAATGAGCAGTTCTTC
>NA|TRBJ1-1|13|once|TRBV5-4
CASRGGGRAEAFF
TGTGCCAGCAGAGGGGGGGGGAGAGCTGAAGCTTTCTTT
>NA|TRBJ1-5|14|many|TRBV10-2
CASQPWGGQQPQHF
TGCGCCAGTCAACCTTGGGGAGGTCAACAGCCCCAGCATTTT
>TRBD1|TRBJ1-5|16|NA|TRBV6-2/TRBV6-3
CASSRNQGEGNQPQHF
TGTGCCAGCAGTCGCAACCAGGGGGAAGGAAATCAGCCCCAGCATTTT
>NA|TRBJ1-2|12|NA|TRBV9
CASSADDRGYTF
TGTGCCAGCAGCGCGGATGACAGGGGCTACACCTTC
>NA|TRBJ2-7|14|once|TRBV6-6
CASSSRGGSYEQYF
TGTGCCAGCAGTTCCAGGGGTGGGTCCTACGAGCAGTACTTC
>TRBD2|TRBJ2-1|15|NA|TRBV12-5
CASGTGLAVYNEQFF
TGTGCTAGTGGTACCGGACTAGCGGTTTACAATGAGCAGTTCTTC
>NA|TRBJ1-1|13|NA|TRBV18
CASSPQRMTEAFF
TGTGCCAGCTCACCACAGAGGATGACTGAAGCTTTCTTT
>TRBD1|TRBJ1-6|15|NA|TRBV11-2
CASSLNGQADSPLHF
TGTGCCAGCAGCTTAAACGGACAGGCGGATTCACCCCTCCACTTT
>NA|TRBJ1-2|14|NA|TRBV29-1
CSVATGTRSGGYTF
TGCAGCGTTGCGACAGGTACCCGTTCGGGAGGCTACACCTTC
>NA|TRBJ2-7|12|NA|TRBV7-9
CASSLTSYEQYF
TGTGCCAGCAGCCTTACATCCTACGAGCAGTACTTC
>TRBD1|TRBJ2-7|14|NA|TRBV11-2
CASSSRQGASEQYF
TGTGCCAGCAGCTCCAGACAGGGGGCCAGCGAGCAGTACTTC
>TRBD2|TRBJ2-2|14|NA|TRBV7-9
CASTAGTSSGELFF
TGTGCCAGCACGGCCGGGACTAGCAGCGGGGAGCTGTTTTTT
>NA|TRBJ1-2|14|once|TRBV5-6
CASSVFREENGYTF
TGTGCCAGCAGCGTATTCAGGGAAGAGAATGGCTACACCTTC
>TRBD2|TRBJ2-3|17|few|TRBV5-1
CASSSFPPGLNTDTQYF
TGCGCCAGCAGCTCCTTCCCTCCGGGACTAAACACAGATACGCAGTATTTT
>NA|TRBJ1-2|13|NA|TRBV9
CASSAQTGYGYTF
TGTGCCAGCAGCGCTCAAACCGGCTATGGCTACACCTTC
>TRBD2|TRBJ2-1|13|NA|TRBV30
CAWRLAGGNEQFF
TGTGCCTGGAGACTAGCGGGAGGTAATGAGCAGTTCTTC
>TRBD1|TRBJ1-2|14|NA|TRBV13
CASSSYRGLGGYTF
TGTGCCAGCAGCTCCTACAGGGGATTGGGCGGCTACACCTTC
>NA|TRBJ1-2|12|NA|TRBV29-1
CSGYREAYGYTF
TGCAGCGGCTACAGGGAAGCCTATGGCTACACCTTC
>TRBD2|TRBJ2-1|15|NA|TRBV28
CASTSGTSGYNEQFF
TGTGCCAGCACCTCCGGGACTAGCGGGTACAATGAGCAGTTCTTC
>TRBD1|TRBJ1-4|15|NA|TRBV2
CASSSDRGRVEKLFF
TGTGCCAGCAGTTCGGACAGGGGGCGAGTGGAAAAACTGTTTTTT
>TRBD2|TRBJ2-5|15|NA|TRBV5-1
CASSILAGVEETQYF
TGCGCCAGCAGCATACTAGCGGGAGTAGAAGAGACCCAGTACTTC
>TRBD1|TRBJ2-7|12|NA|TRBV7-9
CATRQGHYEQYF
TGTGCCACCAGACAGGGACACTACGAGCAGTACTTC
>NA|TRBJ1-2|15|NA|TRBV4-2
CASSQTLSGNYGYTF
TGTGCCAGCAGCCAAACTCTAAGCGGTAACTATGGCTACACCTTC
>NA|TRBJ2-2|12|few|TRBV5-1
CASIPYTGELFF
TGCGCCAGCATCCCCTACACCGGGGAGCTGTTTTTT
>NA|TRBJ1-5|16|NA|TRBV24-1
CATSDPRDGLNQPQHF
TGTGCCACCAGTGACCCCAGGGACGGACTAAATCAGCCCCAGCATTTT
>NA|TRBJ1-2|16|NA|TRBV21-1
CASQQSRGGNYYGYTF
TGTGCCAGCCAGCAAAGTCGGGGTGGCAACTACTATGGCTACACCTTC